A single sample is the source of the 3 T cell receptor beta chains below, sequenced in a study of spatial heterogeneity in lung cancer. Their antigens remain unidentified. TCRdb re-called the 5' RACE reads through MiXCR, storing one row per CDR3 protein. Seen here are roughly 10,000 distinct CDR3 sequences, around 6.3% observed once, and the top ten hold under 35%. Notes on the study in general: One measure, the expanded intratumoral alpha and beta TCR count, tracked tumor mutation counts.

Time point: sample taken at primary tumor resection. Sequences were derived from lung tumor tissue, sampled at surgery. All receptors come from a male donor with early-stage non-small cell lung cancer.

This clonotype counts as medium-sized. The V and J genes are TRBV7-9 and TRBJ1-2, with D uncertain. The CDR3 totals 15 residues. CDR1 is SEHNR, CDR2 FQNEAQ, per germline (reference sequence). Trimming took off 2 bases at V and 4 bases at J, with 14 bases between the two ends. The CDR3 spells CASSLQAARSYGYTF. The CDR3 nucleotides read TGTGCCAGCAGCTTACAGGCAGCCAGGAGCTATGGCTACACCTTC. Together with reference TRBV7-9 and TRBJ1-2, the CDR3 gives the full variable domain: DTGVSQNPRHKITKRGQNVTFRCDPISEHNRLYWYRQTLGQGPEFLTYFQNEAQLEKSRLLSDRFSAERPKGSFSTLEIQRTEQGDSAMYLCASSLQAARSYGYTFGSGTRLTVV.

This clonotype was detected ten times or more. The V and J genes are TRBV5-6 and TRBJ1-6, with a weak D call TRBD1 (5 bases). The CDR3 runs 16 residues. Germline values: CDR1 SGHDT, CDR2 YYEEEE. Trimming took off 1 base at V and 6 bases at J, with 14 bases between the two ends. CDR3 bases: TGTGCCAGCAGCTTGACAGGCTTAACCAGTAATTCACCCCTCCACTTT. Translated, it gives CASSLTGLTSNSPLHF.

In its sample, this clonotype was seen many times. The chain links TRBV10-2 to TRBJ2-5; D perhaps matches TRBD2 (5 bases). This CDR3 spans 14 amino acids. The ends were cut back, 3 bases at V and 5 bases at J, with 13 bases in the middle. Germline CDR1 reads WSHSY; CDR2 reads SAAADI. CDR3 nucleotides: TGCGCCAGCAGTGAAGGACTTTCGCTTGAGACCCAGTACTTC. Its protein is CASSEGLSLETQYF.